This note documents a single T cell receptor beta chain sequence. This entry is derived from a study of blood T cell repertoires in COVID-19. The V gene's germline CDR1 is KGHDR and CDR2 SFDVKD. The CDR3 covers 15 residues. Trimming removed 5 bases at V and 0 bases at J, with 12 bases between. TCRdb's copy holds only in-frame clones and misses some; the assay was immunoSEQ multiplex PCR. This sample has about 42,000 clones, with 76% found just once. Sequencing used peripheral blood. This sequence joins TRBV24-1 and TRBJ2-5; D possibly corresponds to TRBD1 (6 bases). The source is a man older than 75 with acute or convalescent COVID-19. DNA for the CDR3: TGTGCCACCAGTGGTAAGACAGGTGACCAAGAGACCCAGTACTTC. Its translation is CATSGKTGDQETQYF.